The 30 T cell receptor beta chains in this list originate from one sample, sequenced in a study of T-cell reconstitution after alpha-beta-depleted transplantation in children. The library targeted TCRbeta and was prepared with unique molecular identifiers. TCRdb recomputed calls from the PCR reads with MiXCR, one row per CDR3 protein. The sample contains hundreds of thousands of distinct CDR3 sequences, approximately 20% of which appear only once. Sequenced material: PBMCs from the stem cell graft donor, taken from the stem cell graft. Source of these receptors: a human donor who donated a stem cell graft to a child with acute lymphoblastic leukemia.

A few counts support this clonotype. The chain combines TRBV14 with TRBJ2-7, with D perhaps being TRBD1 or TRBD2 (5 bases each). The CDR3 spans 13 residues. With 2 bases removed from V and 6 bases from J, the gap between germline ends came to 11 bases. Per germline, CDR1 SGHDN and CDR2 FVKESK. The CDR3 DNA follows: TGTGCCAGCAGCCAATCCGGGACGGGCGAGCAGTACTTC. It is translated as CASSQSGTGEQYF.

This clonotype was observed a few times. The genes are TRBV4-1 and TRBJ2-6; tentatively, D is TRBD1 (6 bases). There are 18 residues in the CDR3. The germline gives CDR1 MGHRA, CDR2 YSYEKL. V was trimmed by 4 bases and J by 0 bases, leaving 16 bases between them. CDR3 sequence: CASSPQGHGSSGANVLTF. For the CDR3, the DNA is TGCGCCAGCAGCCCCCAGGGACATGGGAGCTCTGGGGCCAACGTCCTGACTTTC.

This clonotype was detected only a few times. The V call is TRBV5-1, the J call TRBJ1-2; a weak D match, TRBD1 (5 bases). Germline V gene lookup returns CDR1 SGHRS and CDR2 YFSETQ. The CDR3 is 16 amino acids. The V end lost 0 bases, the J end lost 2 bases, and 14 bases lay between the germline ends. The CDR3 sequence is CASSLDPGTLNYGYTF. The CDR3 nucleotides read TGCGCCAGCAGCTTGGACCCGGGGACTCTGAACTATGGCTACACCTTC.

This clonotype was observed at least ten times. The chain carries TRBV20-1 and TRBJ1-6, with D maybe TRBD1 (5 bases). V shed 0 bases and J shed 10 bases, with 13 bases lying between them. This CDR3 comprises 14 residues. The germline CDR1 and CDR2 sequences are DFQATT and SNEGSKA (reference sequence). The CDR3 region is CSAREGPGGSPLHF. In DNA form, the CDR3 reads TGCAGTGCTAGAGAGGGACCCGGCGGCTCACCCCTCCACTTT.

This clonotype was detected a few times. J is TRBJ1-1 and V is TRBV5-1; 9 bases align to TRBD1. Germline CDR1 is SGHRS and CDR2 is YFSETQ. The CDR3 extends over 14 amino acids. The trim removed 4 bases at V and 4 bases at J, leaving 5 bases unmatched. The CDR3 sequence: CASSVQGAGTEAFF. The CDR3 region has the DNA TGCGCCAGCAGCGTACAGGGGGCTGGCACTGAAGCTTTCTTT.

A few counts support this clonotype. The chain carries TRBV7-8 and TRBJ2-1; a weak D match, TRBD2 (6 bases). Trimming removed 1 base from V and 6 bases from J, with 22 bases in between. The CDR3 length is 18 residues. Germline V gene sequence: CDR1 SGHVS, CDR2 FQNEAQ. In DNA, the CDR3 is TGTGCCAGCAGCTTAGTAGTTATAGCGGCCGGACCGGGCAATGAGCAGTTCTTC. Encoded protein: CASSLVVIAAGPGNEQFF.

The table lists this clonotype with a few counts. In DNA form, the CDR3 reads TGTGCCAGCACCACAGGAGCCGGACTCTCTGGAAACACCATATATTTT. Encoded protein: CASTTGAGLSGNTIYF. The rearrangement links TRBV7-2 to TRBJ1-3; TRBD1 might be the D (5 bases). CDR1 and CDR2 (germline): SGHTA, FQGNSA. CDR3 length: 16 residues. Trimming shortened V by 7 bases and J by 0 bases, and 16 bases separated the two germline ends.

The genes are TRBV10-1 and TRBJ1-1, with D maybe TRBD1 (5 bases). Germline V gives CDR1 WNHNN, CDR2 SYGVQD (reference sequence). Trimming pared 3 bases from V and 5 bases from J, leaving 7 bases between. The CDR3 extends over 12 amino acids. CDR3 protein: CASSDRGTEAFF. The DNA of the CDR3 is TGCGCCAGCAGTGACCGGGGGACTGAAGCTTTCTTT.

The chain employs TRBV6-1 and TRBJ2-7, with D perhaps TRBD1 or TRBD2 (6 bases each). The CDR3 length is 15 residues. Trimming pared 8 bases from V and 2 bases from J, leaving 19 bases between. Germline values: CDR1 MNHNS, CDR2 SASEGT. CDR3 nucleotide sequence: TGTGCCAGCCCGAAAACCGGCCGGGGGCCCTACGAGCAGTACTTC. This sequence encodes CASPKTGRGPYEQYF.

In this sample, this clonotype turned up a few times. The chain recombines TRBV3-1 with TRBJ2-7, with unresolved D. Germline CDR1 LGHDT, CDR2 YNNKEL (reference sequence). The V end was cut by 0 bases, the J end by 0 bases, with 9 bases between. The length of the CDR3 is 15 residues. CDR3 sequence reads: CASSQDERPSYEQYF. CDR3 in DNA: TGTGCCAGCAGCCAAGATGAGAGGCCCTCCTACGAGCAGTACTTC.

This clonotype has just a few counts. The chain carries TRBV3-1 and TRBJ2-2, with D possibly matching TRBD2 (6 bases). V shed 1 base and J shed 6 bases, with 12 bases lying between them. CDR3 length: 15 amino acids. The germline gives CDR1 LGHDT, CDR2 YNNKEL (reference sequence). CDR3 in amino acids: CASSQAGEVAGELFF. The CDR3 nucleotides are TGTGCCAGCAGCCAAGCGGGGGAGGTGGCCGGGGAGCTGTTTTTT.

A few counts support this clonotype. The rearrangement links TRBV14 to TRBJ1-2, with 8 positions matching TRBD1. The V gene's germline CDR1 is SGHDN and CDR2 FVKESK. After removal of 0 bases from V and 1 base from J, the junction contained 10 bases not matched to a gene. This CDR3 is 18 amino acids long. CDR3 protein: CASSQDPRGHIYNYGYTF. In nucleotides, the CDR3 is TGTGCCAGCAGCCAAGACCCCAGGGGGCATATTTATAACTATGGCTACACCTTC.

This clonotype was counted a few times. The gene calls are TRBV9 and TRBJ2-2; 7 bases are shared with TRBD2. CDR1 is SGDLS and CDR2 is YYNGEE in the germline V gene. The V and J ends lost 3 bases and 3 bases, in that order; junction bases with no gene match: 5. The CDR3 is made up of 15 amino acids. Written as DNA, the CDR3 is TGTGCCAGCAGCGGAGCGGGAAGGTACACCGGGGAGCTGTTTTTT. Protein sequence: CASSGAGRYTGELFF.

V gene TRBV5-6 combines with J gene TRBJ2-3, with a possible D match to TRBD2 (6 bases). This CDR3 contains 15 residues. The V end was cut by 0 bases, the J end by 5 bases, with 13 bases between. Germline V gene lookup returns CDR1 SGHDT and CDR2 YYEEEE. DNA for the CDR3: TGTGCCAGCAGCTTGGCGGCGCGGGAAGGAGATACGCAGTATTTT. The encoded protein is CASSLAAREGDTQYF. Based on the CDR3 plus reference TRBV5-6 and TRBJ2-3, the full variable domain is DAGVTQSPTHLIKTRGQQVTLRCSPKSGHDTVSWYQQALGQGPQFIFQYYEEEERQRGNFPDRFSGHQFPNYSSELNVNALLLGDSALYLCASSLAAREGDTQYFGPGTRLTVL.

The chain uses TRBV24-1 and TRBJ2-6, with 10 positions matching TRBD1. Germline values: CDR1 KGHDR, CDR2 SFDVKD. CDR3 length equals 17 residues. The V and J ends lost 6 bases and 0 bases, in that order; junction bases with no gene match: 4. CDR3 sequence reads: CATSSGDRGSGANVLTF. The DNA for the CDR3 is TGTGCCACCAGTAGCGGGGACAGGGGCTCTGGGGCCAACGTCCTGACTTTC.

The table lists this clonotype with a few counts. The gene calls are TRBV2 and TRBJ1-3, with 7 nucleotides matching TRBD1. Germline V gene sequence: CDR1 SNHLY, CDR2 FYNNEI. The junction had 5 bases not matched to a gene; V was cut back by 6 bases and J by 3 bases. This CDR3 spans 14 amino acids. The DNA for the CDR3 is TGTGCCAGCAGCGCCAGACAGGGTGGAAACACCATATATTTT. This translates into CASSARQGGNTIYF.

This clonotype was picked up a small number of times. The chain uses TRBV29-1 and TRBJ1-2; unclear D gene. Trimming cost V 2 bases and J 5 bases, with 18 bases left between them. CDR3 size: 15 residues. CDR1 and CDR2 (germline): SQVTM, ANQGSEA. This chain's CDR3 is CSVEPRRPSWYGYTF. CDR3 DNA sequence: TGCAGCGTTGAACCCCGGAGACCTAGTTGGTATGGCTACACCTTC.

This sequence joins TRBV6-5 and TRBJ2-7; 10 nucleotides agree with TRBD2. CDR1 MNHEY and CDR2 SVGAGI come from the germline V gene. J lost 3 bases, V lost 4 bases, and 3 bases had no gene match. This CDR3 has 14 residues. The CDR3: CASSSLAGNYEQYF. The CDR3, as DNA: TGTGCCAGCAGTTCACTAGCGGGAAACTACGAGCAGTACTTC.

The V call is TRBV18, the J call TRBJ1-4; perhaps TRBD1 as D (5 bases). Germline assignment: CDR1 KGHSH and CDR2 LQKENI. CDR3 length: 17 amino acids. Trimming removed 2 bases from V and 0 bases from J, with 13 bases in between. CDR3 amino acids: CASSPITGKTTNEKLFF. DNA for the CDR3: TGTGCCAGCTCACCAATTACAGGAAAAACAACTAATGAAAAACTGTTTTTT. The full variable domain, its missing parts supplied by reference TRBV18 and TRBJ1-4, is NAGVMQNPRHLVRRRGQEARLRCSPMKGHSHVYWYRQLPEEGLKFMVYLQKENIIDESGMPKERFSAEFPKEGPSILRIQQVVRGDSAAYFCASSPITGKTTNEKLFFGSGTQLSVL.

The rearrangement joins TRBV19 to TRBJ1-2; 7 bases are a match to TRBD1. The germline CDR1 and CDR2 sequences are LNHDA and SQIVND (reference sequence). This CDR3 is built from 12 residues. J was trimmed by 6 bases and V by 9 bases; bases with no gene match: 7. The CDR3 nucleotides read TGTGCCAGCGCCACTCAGGGGGATGGCTACACCTTC. Residues: CASATQGDGYTF.

The sample holds many counts of this clonotype. The chain is built from TRBV10-3 and TRBJ2-7, with 7 bases lining up with TRBD1. The germline CDR1 and CDR2 sequences are ENHRY and SYGVKD. V was clipped by 10 bases and J by 0 bases; unmatched bases: 3. CDR3 size: 12 residues. In DNA form, the CDR3 reads TGTGCCACAGGGGACAGCTCCTACGAGCAGTACTTC. Translated: CATGDSSYEQYF.

This clonotype appeared a few times. This chain links TRBV5-1 with TRBJ1-5; D is uncertain. With 0 bases removed from V and 6 bases from J, the gap between germline ends came to 10 bases. Germline V gives CDR1 SGHRS, CDR2 YFSETQ. CDR3 size: 14 residues. CDR3 bases: TGCGCCAGCAGCTTGGGATCGACCGGTCAGCCCCAGCATTTT. This gives the protein CASSLGSTGQPQHF.

In its sample, this clonotype was seen many times. The chain employs TRBV2 and TRBJ2-4; tentatively, D is TRBD2 (5 bases). V lost 3 bases, J lost 9 bases, and 9 bases lay in between. CDR3 length: 12 amino acids. Germline lookup yields CDR1 SNHLY and CDR2 FYNNEI. The CDR3: CASSDARGIQYF. Written as DNA, the CDR3 is TGTGCCAGCAGTGACGCACGGGGCATTCAGTACTTC.

This clonotype was counted a few times. The genes are TRBV5-1 and TRBJ2-7; the match to TRBD1 covers 9 bases. The CDR3 is made up of 14 amino acids. Losses at the gene ends were 5 bases for V and 2 bases for J; bases not matched to a gene: 5. Germline-derived CDR1 and CDR2 are SGHRS and YFSETQ. The CDR3 spells CASRTTGGAYEQYF. The CDR3 coding sequence is TGCGCCAGCAGGACTACAGGGGGCGCCTACGAGCAGTACTTC.

This clonotype has more than one count but fewer than ten. The V call is TRBV7-8, the J call TRBJ2-7; D is perhaps TRBD1 or TRBD2 (5 bases each). V gave up 1 base and J gave up 2 bases, with 12 bases separating them. The CDR3 is 15 residues long. Germline V gene lookup returns CDR1 SGHVS and CDR2 FQNEAQ. CDR3 nucleotides: TGTGCCAGCAGCTTAGTCCCGGGACGGACCTACGAGCAGTACTTC. Translation: CASSLVPGRTYEQYF.

This clonotype was counted ten times or more. The gene calls are TRBV12-3 or TRBV12-4 and TRBJ2-1; TRBD1 might be the D (8 bases). The CDR3 length is 14 residues. Trimming pared 8 bases from V and 11 bases from J, leaving 22 bases between. The DNA of the CDR3 is TGTGCCAGCGTACAGGGGGGGAGTCTCAGCCAGCAGTTCTTC. Translation gives CASVQGGSLSQQFF.

There are a few counts of this clonotype. J is TRBJ2-1 and V is TRBV10-2, with 8 bases that match TRBD2. The CDR3 covers 13 residues. V trimming: 8 bases; J trimming: 5 bases; junction bases outside the gene matches: 5. The V gene's germline CDR1 is WSHSY and CDR2 SAAADI. The CDR3 protein is CASQRENHNEQFF. The CDR3 DNA follows: TGCGCCAGCCAGCGGGAGAACCACAATGAGCAGTTCTTC.

This clonotype has only a few counts. V and J are TRBV10-3 and TRBJ2-1, with 10 bases fitting TRBD1. The germline gives CDR1 ENHRY, CDR2 SYGVKD. The CDR3 extends over 15 amino acids. Trimming took 4 bases from V and 8 from J; bases not matched to a gene: 8. The CDR3 here is CAISGYDRGPYEQFF. CDR3 sequence (DNA): TGTGCCATCAGTGGGTATGACAGGGGGCCCTATGAGCAGTTCTTC.

This clonotype was seen ten or more times. The V call is TRBV7-2, the J call TRBJ2-5; D gene unclear. Per the germline V gene, CDR1 is SGHTA and CDR2 is FQGNSA. The CDR3 spans 13 residues. V dropped 1 base and J dropped 7 bases, with 10 bases sitting between them. DNA of the CDR3: TGTGCCAGCAGCTTAGTACTATATCGGACCCAGTACTTC. Protein product: CASSLVLYRTQYF.

The sample holds a few counts of this clonotype. V is TRBV15 and J is TRBJ1-5; possibly TRBD1 for D (5 bases). The CDR3 loop spans 15 amino acids. The germline gives CDR1 LNHNV, CDR2 YYDKDF (reference sequence). V gave up 5 bases and J gave up 10 bases, with 21 bases separating them. The CDR3 region is CATSPAGQRRGPQHF. CDR3 DNA: TGTGCCACCAGCCCGGCGGGGCAGAGAAGGGGCCCCCAGCATTTT.